The 13 T cell receptor beta chains below all came from one sample that was sequenced in a study of glioma-infiltrating T cells after dendritic cell vaccination. The table came from immunoSEQ multiplex PCR; TCRdb's copy has only in-frame clones and leaves some out. This sample has roughly 100,000 clones; roughly 79% occur once, and the top ten carry less than 15%. Source: blood, taken before dendritic cell vaccination. The receptors were sampled from a human donor with glioblastoma.

The chain combines TRBV5-1 with TRBJ1-5, with a possible D match to TRBD1 (6 bases). The germline V gene encodes CDR1 SGHRS and CDR2 YFSETQ. The CDR3 has 16 residues. The V end was cut by 0 bases, the J end by 8 bases, with 18 bases between. The CDR3: CASSLEGGAEPKPQHF. As DNA, the CDR3 is TGCGCCAGCAGCTTGGAAGGGGGAGCGGAACCCAAGCCCCAGCATTTT.

This chain uses TRBV7-7 with TRBJ2-3; TRBD2 matches 13 bases. The germline V gene has CDR1 SSHAT and CDR2 FNYEAQ (reference sequence). CDR3 length equals 15 residues. As DNA, the CDR3 is TGTGCTAGCGGCTTAACTAGCGGGGGGGCAGATACGCAGTATTTT. Encoded protein: CASGLTSGGADTQYF.

The chain joins TRBV27 to TRBJ2-3; D not resolved. Germline lookup yields CDR1 MNHEY and CDR2 SMNVEV (reference sequence). V was trimmed by 3 bases and J by 1 base, leaving 11 bases between them. CDR3 size: 15 residues. CDR3 nucleotide sequence: TGTGCCAGCAGTTTCCCGGGTAGCCGCACAGATACGCAGTATTTT. The encoded protein is CASSFPGSRTDTQYF.

The chain recombines TRBV5-4 with TRBJ1-1; the D gene is possibly TRBD1 (6 bases). The CDR3 has 15 amino acids. V was pared by 4 bases and J by 0 bases, with 13 bases between. Germline V lookup: CDR1 SGHNT, CDR2 YYREEE (reference sequence). DNA for the CDR3: TGTGCCAGCAGCCCTACCGGGACATTGAACACTGAAGCTTTCTTT. Its protein is CASSPTGTLNTEAFF.

The chain joins TRBV30 to TRBJ2-5; 12 bases align to TRBD2. Germline loops: CDR1 GTSNPN, CDR2 SVGIG (reference sequence). V was clipped by 3 bases and J by 7 bases; unmatched bases: 9. The CDR3 is made up of 15 amino acids. The CDR3 nucleotides are TGTGCCTGGAGGGCTAGCGGGGGGGCGAAAGGGACCCAGTACTTC. Protein product: CAWRASGGAKGTQYF.

The CDR3 region is CASNRQGLNSPLHF. CDR3 in DNA: TGTGCCAGCAATCGACAGGGGTTGAATTCACCCCTCCACTTT. The chain links TRBV6-6 to TRBJ1-6; 8 bases fit TRBD1. Germline V gives CDR1 MNHNY, CDR2 SVGAGI (reference sequence). V was clipped by 7 bases and J by 7 bases; unmatched bases: 6. The CDR3 sequence is 14 residues long.

The CDR3 DNA sequence: TGCGCCAGCAGCTTGGGACAATACTACGAGCAGTACTTC. This encodes CASSLGQYYEQYF. J is TRBJ2-7 and V is TRBV5-1; no clear D. Germline CDR1 SGHRS, CDR2 YFSETQ. Trimming cost V 0 bases and J 3 bases, with 7 bases left between them. The CDR3 sequence is 13 residues long.

This clone was picked up a small number of times. This sequence joins TRBV7-2 and TRBJ2-4; D remains ambiguous. The CDR3 totals 13 residues. Germline values: CDR1 SGHTA, CDR2 FQGNSA. The V end was cut by 4 bases, the J end by 6 bases, with 10 bases between. The CDR3 reads CASSSPVGNIQYF. The CDR3, as DNA: TGTGCCAGCAGCTCCCCAGTTGGAAACATTCAGTACTTC.

The rearrangement joins TRBV4-2 to TRBJ2-5, with 7 bases identical to TRBD2. Germline CDR1 is LGHNA and CDR2 is YNFKEQ. Trimming took 0 bases from V and 5 from J; bases not matched to a gene: 12. The CDR3 consists of 17 residues. CDR3 amino acids: CASSQDQGRLAEETQYF. The CDR3 nucleotides are TGTGCCAGCAGCCAAGATCAAGGGCGGCTAGCGGAGGAGACCCAGTACTTC.

The V and J genes are TRBV4-1 and TRBJ2-3; 14 nucleotides match TRBD2. The CDR3 has 20 residues. The germline CDR1 and CDR2 sequences are MGHRA and YSYEKL. With 3 bases clipped from V and 3 bases from J, the junction kept 14 bases outside the gene matches. The CDR3 loop is CASSQLKGLAGVVGTDTQYF. DNA for the CDR3: TGCGCCAGCAGCCAGCTAAAGGGACTAGCGGGGGTGGTTGGGACAGATACGCAGTATTTT.

The chain has TRBV7-2 and TRBJ1-1; weak D call: TRBD1 (5 bases). V gave up 2 bases and J gave up 2 bases, with 24 bases separating them. CDR3 length equals 19 residues. Germline V gene data show CDR1 as SGHTA and CDR2 as FQGNSA. DNA of the CDR3: TGTGCCAGCAGCTTATTCGCCGGAGGGGAATTATGGATCAACACTGAAGCTTTCTTT. Protein sequence: CASSLFAGGELWINTEAFF.

This clone was observed a single time. V and J are TRBV6-1 and TRBJ2-7; possible D gene TRBD1, 6 bases. V was pared by 9 bases and J by 4 bases, with 22 bases between. CDR3 length equals 15 residues. Germline CDR1 MNHNS, CDR2 SASEGT. The CDR3 DNA reads TGTGCCAGTAAGGATAGGGACACCGTTATTTACGAGCAGTACTTC. It translates to CASKDRDTVIYEQYF.

This chain connects TRBV4-2 to TRBJ1-3; 7 nucleotides agree with TRBD1. This CDR3 has 20 residues. The V gene end was trimmed by 1 base and the J gene end by 0 bases; junction bases not matched to a gene: 15. The germline V gene has CDR1 LGHNA and CDR2 YNFKEQ. The CDR3 loop is CASSQVIGTASSYSGNTIYF. The CDR3 coding sequence is TGTGCCAGCAGCCAAGTGATAGGGACAGCTTCCTCCTACTCTGGAAACACCATATATTTT.